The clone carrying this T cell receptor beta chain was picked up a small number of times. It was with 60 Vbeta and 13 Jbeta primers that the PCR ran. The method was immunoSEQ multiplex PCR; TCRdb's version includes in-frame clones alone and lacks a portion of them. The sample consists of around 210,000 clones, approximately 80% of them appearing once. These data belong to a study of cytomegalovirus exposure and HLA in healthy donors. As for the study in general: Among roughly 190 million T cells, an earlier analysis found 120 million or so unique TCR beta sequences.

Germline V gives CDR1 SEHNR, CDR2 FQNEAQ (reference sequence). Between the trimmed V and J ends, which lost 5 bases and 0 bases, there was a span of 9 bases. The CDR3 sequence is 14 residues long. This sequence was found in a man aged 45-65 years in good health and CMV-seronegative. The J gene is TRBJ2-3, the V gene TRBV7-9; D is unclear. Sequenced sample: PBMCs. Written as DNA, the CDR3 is TGTGCCAGCAGCCCCCCTACTAGCACAGATACGCAGTATTTT. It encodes CASSPPTSTDTQYF.